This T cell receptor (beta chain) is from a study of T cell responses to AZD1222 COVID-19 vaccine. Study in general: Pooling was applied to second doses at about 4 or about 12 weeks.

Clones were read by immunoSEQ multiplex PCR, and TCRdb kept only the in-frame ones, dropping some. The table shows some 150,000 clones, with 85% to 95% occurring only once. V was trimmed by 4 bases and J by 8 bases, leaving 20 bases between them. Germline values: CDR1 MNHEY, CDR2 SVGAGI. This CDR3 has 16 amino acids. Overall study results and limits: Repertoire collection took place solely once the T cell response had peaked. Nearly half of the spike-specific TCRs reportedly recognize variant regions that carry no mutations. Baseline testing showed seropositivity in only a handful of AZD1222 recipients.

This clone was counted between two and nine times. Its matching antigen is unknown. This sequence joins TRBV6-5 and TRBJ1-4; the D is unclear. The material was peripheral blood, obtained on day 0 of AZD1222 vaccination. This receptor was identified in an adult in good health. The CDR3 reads CASSSQKQIIGEKLFF. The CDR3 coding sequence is TGTGCCAGCAGTTCGCAAAAACAGATAATCGGGGAAAAACTGTTTTTT.